This TCR beta chain was documented in a study of CD8+ T cells in alopecia areata. Study information: The percentage of affected scalp area served as the score of severity for treated patients.

As to treatment: oral pan-JAK inhibitor, 5-10 mg twice daily. The sequencing template was cDNA reverse transcribed from extracted RNA. Some clones are missing from TCRdb's copy, which holds only in-frame ones; the method was immunoSEQ multiplex PCR. This sample has approximately 210,000 clones; 55% to 70% occur once, and the top ten carry about 3.5%. This CDR3 is 15 amino acids long. Germline V gene sequence: CDR1 GTSNPN, CDR2 SVGIG (reference sequence). The trim removed 4 bases at V and 6 bases at J, leaving 7 bases unmatched. This clone was found a few times. The sequences come from CD4+ T cells sorted from blood, collected at week 4, from a patient treated with tofacitinib. The rearrangement uses TRBV30 and TRBJ2-4; 12 positions agree with TRBD2. This TCR was recovered from a human donor with alopecia areata. Written as DNA, the CDR3 is TGTGCCTGGAACCCTAGCGGGGGGGCTGGAAACATTCAGTACTTC. It translates to CAWNPSGGAGNIQYF.